The 25 T cell receptor beta chains in this list originate from one sample, sequenced in a study of blood T cell repertoires in COVID-19. Repertoires were generated with immunoSEQ multiplex PCR, while TCRdb's copy carries only in-frame clones and drops some. The data hold some 220,000 clones, with 85% observed a single time. The sample was peripheral blood. The receptors come from an older woman with COVID-19, enrolled during active disease.

This clone came up a few times. V gene TRBV13 combines with J gene TRBJ2-2, with 7 bases aligning to TRBD2. This CDR3 is built from 16 residues. Looked up from germline, CDR1 is PRHDT and CDR2 is FYEKMQ (reference sequence). V gave up 0 bases and J gave up 1 base; unmatched junction bases: 2. The CDR3 protein is CASSLGPGGNTGELFF. In nucleotides, the CDR3 is TGTGCCAGCAGCTTAGGCCCGGGAGGGAACACCGGGGAGCTGTTTTTT.

Here the CDR3 reads CASKSGLAGADTQYF. The CDR3 bases are TGTGCCAGCAAAAGCGGACTAGCGGGGGCAGATACGCAGTATTTT. The rearrangement joins TRBV5-4 to TRBJ2-3; 13 nucleotides align to TRBD2. V shed 6 bases, J shed 4 bases, and the junction held 5 bases outside the gene matches. CDR1 is SGHNT, CDR2 YYREEE, per germline (reference sequence). The CDR3 length is 15 residues.

The chain is built from TRBV2 and TRBJ2-3; TRBD1 aligns across 10 bases. Germline V gene sequence: CDR1 SNHLY, CDR2 FYNNEI. The CDR3 is made up of 12 amino acids. Unmatched junction bases numbered 4, after V lost 8 bases and J lost 8 bases. DNA for the CDR3: TGTGCCAGCGGACAGGGGGACGGTACGCAGTATTTT. It codes for CASGQGDGTQYF.

The genes are TRBV19 and TRBJ2-5, with 10 nucleotides matching TRBD2. Unmatched junction bases numbered 16, after V lost 4 bases and J lost 5 bases. There are 18 residues in the CDR3. Per germline, CDR1 LNHDA and CDR2 SQIVND (reference sequence). CDR3 DNA: TGTGCCAGTAGTAGGGCGGCTAGCGGGAGCATTGGCCAGGAGACCCAGTACTTC. It yields the protein CASSRAASGSIGQETQYF. Combining the CDR3 with reference TRBV19 and TRBJ2-5 gives the whole variable domain DGGITQSPKYLFRKEGQNVTLSCEQNLNHDAMYWYRQDPGQGLRLIYYSQIVNDFQKGDIAEGYSVSREKKESFPLTVTSAQKNPTAFYLCASSRAASGSIGQETQYFGPGTRLLVL.

The J gene is TRBJ1-1, the V gene TRBV11-3; a possible D gene is TRBD1 (5 bases). The length of the CDR3 is 14 residues. V lost 3 bases to trimming and J lost 4 bases, with 12 bases between them. CDR1 SGHNT and CDR2 YENEEA come from the germline V gene. CDR3 nucleotides: TGTGCCAGCAGCTTCGACAGCGGGGGCACTGAAGCTTTCTTT. Its translation is CASSFDSGGTEAFF.

The J gene is TRBJ2-1, the V gene TRBV12-3 or TRBV12-4; no firm D call. Trimming stripped 5 bases from V and 9 bases from J, with 11 bases between. The CDR3 extends over 12 amino acids. CDR3 region: CASSLPRVEQFF. As DNA, the CDR3 is TGTGCCAGCAGTCTCCCCCGGGTTGAGCAGTTCTTC.

This chain links TRBV12-3 or TRBV12-4 with TRBJ2-7; D is perhaps TRBD2 (6 bases). CDR3 length: 13 residues. V was clipped by 9 bases and J by 6 bases, with 18 bases between them. The chain's CDR3 is CASSQGLAPEQYF. The DNA of the CDR3 is TGTGCCAGTTCTCAGGGCCTAGCGCCCGAGCAGTACTTC.

The V gene is TRBV4-2, the J gene TRBJ2-3; TRBD2 aligns across 8 bases. Germline V gene lookup returns CDR1 LGHNA and CDR2 YNFKEQ. V shed 0 bases and J 4 bases; nucleotides not matched to a gene: 12. The CDR3 is made up of 18 amino acids. The DNA of the CDR3 is TGTGCCAGCAGCCAAGAGACCAGAAGCGGGAGTCTCGCAGATACGCAGTATTTT. Its protein is CASSQETRSGSLADTQYF.

V and J are TRBV13 and TRBJ1-2; D perhaps matches TRBD1 (6 bases). Per the germline V gene, CDR1 is PRHDT and CDR2 is FYEKMQ (reference sequence). The CDR3 is 14 residues long. The V and J ends lost 0 bases and 6 bases respectively, with 11 bases between them. In DNA, the CDR3 is TGTGCCAGCAGCTTAGGGCAGGGGCTCCATGGCTACACCTTC. This encodes CASSLGQGLHGYTF.

This chain links TRBV4-1 with TRBJ2-5; D is unresolved. V was shortened by 0 bases and J by 5 bases, with 10 bases between the two germline ends. Germline CDR1 reads MGHRA; CDR2 reads YSYEKL. The CDR3 consists of 14 residues. The CDR3 DNA reads TGCGCCAGCAGCCAAGATGCGAGCTCCGAGACCCAGTACTTC. Protein: CASSQDASSETQYF.

J is TRBJ1-1 and V is TRBV6-2 or TRBV6-3, with 8 bases identical to TRBD1. CDR3 length: 14 amino acids. Trimming removed 5 bases from V and 0 bases from J; junction bases left unmatched: 2. The germline V gene encodes CDR1 MNHEY and CDR2 SVGEGT. CDR3 protein: CASSHRGMNTEAFF. Here the CDR3 DNA reads TGTGCCAGCAGTCACAGGGGGATGAACACTGAAGCTTTCTTT.

The chain has TRBV4-1 and TRBJ2-7; D is ambiguous. The CDR3 length is 15 residues. V was pared by 0 bases and J by 7 bases, with 16 bases between. Germline assignment: CDR1 MGHRA and CDR2 YSYEKL. CDR3 DNA: TGCGCCAGCAGCCAAGAAGGTCAGGCCAGACGGGAGCAGTACTTC. Protein: CASSQEGQARREQYF.

V gene TRBV25-1 combines with J gene TRBJ1-2; 7 nucleotides align to TRBD1. Germline CDR1 reads MGHDK; CDR2 reads SYGVNS. V trimming: 5 bases; J trimming: 4 bases; junction bases outside the gene matches: 7. CDR3 length: 14 amino acids. CDR3 bases: TGTGCCAGCAGTACACCGGGACAGATCTATGGCTACACCTTC. Its protein product is CASSTPGQIYGYTF.

The rearrangement links TRBV2 to TRBJ1-6; TRBD1 matches at 7 bases. CDR1 SNHLY and CDR2 FYNNEI come from the germline V gene. This CDR3 spans 16 amino acids. V was clipped by 7 bases and J by 3 bases; unmatched bases: 9. CDR3 protein: CASTNRGTVYNSPLHF. Here the CDR3 DNA reads TGTGCCAGCACTAACAGGGGTACAGTCTATAATTCACCCCTCCACTTT. The full variable domain, with the rest looked up from reference TRBV2 and TRBJ1-6, is EPEVTQTPSHQVTQMGQEVILRCVPISNHLYFYWYRQILGQKVEFLVSFYNNEISEKSEIFDDQFSVERPDGSNFTLKIRSTKLEDSAMYFCASTNRGTVYNSPLHFGNGTRLTVT.

The genes are TRBV11-3 and TRBJ2-3; D possibly corresponds to TRBD2 (6 bases). From germline, CDR1 is SGHNT and CDR2 YENEEA. The CDR3 spans 18 residues. Trimming stripped 2 bases from V and 2 bases from J, with 20 bases between. For the CDR3, the DNA is TGTGCCAGCAGCTTACGTACCCCCGCGGGGCATAACACAGATACGCAGTATTTT. Its protein is CASSLRTPAGHNTDTQYF.

This chain joins TRBV20-1 and TRBJ1-2, with TRBD1 matching over 7 bases. The V gene end was trimmed by 3 bases and the J gene end by 4 bases; junction bases not matched to a gene: 14. The germline gives CDR1 DFQATT, CDR2 SNEGSKA (reference sequence). The CDR3 runs 16 residues. CDR3 sequence reads: CSASSPPGQVIYGYTF. CDR3 in DNA: TGCAGTGCTAGTAGCCCTCCTGGACAGGTGATCTATGGCTACACCTTC.

The V call is TRBV19, the J call TRBJ1-4, with a tentative D call TRBD1 (6 bases). There are 15 residues in the CDR3. V gave up 1 base and J gave up 7 bases, with 13 bases separating them. Germline loops: CDR1 LNHDA, CDR2 SQIVND (reference sequence). The DNA for the CDR3 is TGTGCCAGTAGTATAGTCCCCAGGGACACTGAAAAACTGTTTTTT. It yields the protein CASSIVPRDTEKLFF.

DNA for the CDR3: TGTGCCAGTAGTACAGGGGCCTCTAACTATGGCTACACCTTC. Translated, it gives CASSTGASNYGYTF. The V call is TRBV19, the J call TRBJ1-2; D perhaps matches TRBD1 (6 bases). The V and J ends lost 4 bases and 0 bases respectively, with 9 bases between them. The CDR3 totals 14 residues. Germline CDR1 LNHDA, CDR2 SQIVND (reference sequence).

The chain combines TRBV6-2 or TRBV6-3 with TRBJ2-7, with 11 nucleotides matching TRBD1. The CDR3 length is 15 residues. Germline CDR1 reads MNHEY; CDR2 reads SVGEGT. V was pared by 4 bases and J by 2 bases, with 4 bases of the junction left unmatched. CDR3 sequence (DNA): TGTGCCAGCAGTTTAGGGACAGGGGGTACCTACGAGCAGTACTTC. Amino acid sequence: CASSLGTGGTYEQYF.

J is TRBJ1-2 and V is TRBV19; TRBD1 might be the D (5 bases). The V gene's germline CDR1 is LNHDA and CDR2 SQIVND (reference sequence). V was pared by 4 bases and J by 3 bases, with 12 bases between. This CDR3 comprises 14 residues. CDR3 amino acids: CASSNQGRYYGYTF. The CDR3 DNA reads TGTGCCAGTAGTAACCAGGGTCGGTACTATGGCTACACCTTC.

The rearrangement joins TRBV19 to TRBJ1-6; perhaps TRBD1 as D (6 bases). V lost 6 bases to trimming and J lost 8 bases, with 14 bases between them. Germline V lookup: CDR1 LNHDA, CDR2 SQIVND (reference sequence). This CDR3 is built from 14 residues. CDR3 sequence (DNA): TGTGCCAGTAGCCACAGGGCGGATGATTCACCCCTCCACTTT. Translated: CASSHRADDSPLHF. Together with reference TRBV19 and TRBJ1-6, the CDR3 gives the full variable domain: DGGITQSPKYLFRKEGQNVTLSCEQNLNHDAMYWYRQDPGQGLRLIYYSQIVNDFQKGDIAEGYSVSREKKESFPLTVTSAQKNPTAFYLCASSHRADDSPLHFGNGTRLTVT.

V is TRBV5-6 and J is TRBJ1-2; no clear D. In germline, CDR1 is SGHDT, CDR2 YYEEEE. The CDR3 extends over 15 amino acids. V lost 1 base to trimming and J lost 8 bases, with 18 bases between them. DNA for the CDR3: TGTGCCAGCAGCTTGTTTACCCTCCGGGAGGAAGGCTACACCTTC. Its protein product is CASSLFTLREEGYTF. The full variable domain, with the rest looked up from reference TRBV5-6 and TRBJ1-2, is DAGVTQSPTHLIKTRGQQVTLRCSPKSGHDTVSWYQQALGQGPQFIFQYYEEEERQRGNFPDRFSGHQFPNYSSELNVNALLLGDSALYLCASSLFTLREEGYTFGSGTRLTVV.

This rearrangement joins TRBV5-1 to TRBJ1-4; TRBD1 is a possible D gene (6 bases). The germline gives CDR1 SGHRS, CDR2 YFSETQ. The V and J ends lost 3 bases and 7 bases respectively, with 13 bases between them. This CDR3 is built from 14 residues. The CDR3 nucleotides read TGCGCCAGCAGCTCCCCCGGGACAACTGAAAAACTGTTTTTT. It encodes CASSSPGTTEKLFF. The full variable domain, with the rest looked up from reference TRBV5-1 and TRBJ1-4, is KAGVTQTPRYLIKTRGQQVTLSCSPISGHRSVSWYQQTPGQGLQFLFEYFSETQRNKGNFPGRFSGRQFSNSRSEMNVSTLELGDSALYLCASSSPGTTEKLFFGSGTQLSVL.

This rearrangement joins TRBV7-2 to TRBJ1-5, with a tentative D call TRBD1 (5 bases). With 5 bases removed from V and 5 bases from J, the gap between germline ends came to 16 bases. Germline V gene data show CDR1 as SGHTA and CDR2 as FQGNSA. The CDR3 loop spans 15 amino acids. CDR3 nucleotides: TGTGCCAGCAGCCTAATGGGGCGCGTTGATCAGCCCCAGCATTTT. Its translation: CASSLMGRVDQPQHF.

In the case of this clone: This specimen includes other DNA sequences encoding the same CDR3. This rearrangement joins TRBV19 to TRBJ1-1; 8 nucleotides line up with TRBD1. CDR3 length: 14 residues. The junction had 5 bases not matched to a gene; V was cut back by 4 bases and J by 4 bases. CDR1 and CDR2 from the germline V gene are LNHDA and SQIVND (reference sequence). The CDR3, as DNA: TGTGCCAGTAGTAATACAGGGGGAGGCACTGAAGCTTTCTTT. Protein product: CASSNTGGGTEAFF.